Each of the 12 T cell receptor beta chains below was sequenced from the same sample in a study of blood T cell repertoires in COVID-19. This table comes from immunoSEQ multiplex PCR, and its TCRdb copy is limited to in-frame clones, with some not included. The table records around 150,000 clones, more than 80% of them present only once. Input material: peripheral blood. The receptors originated from a human donor in a cohort sampled during active COVID-19.

The chain recombines TRBV6-5 with TRBJ2-3, with D possibly matching TRBD2 (6 bases). The CDR3 consists of 13 residues. The germline V and J ends were trimmed by 2 bases and 4 bases, with 7 bases remaining between them. Per the germline V gene, CDR1 is MNHEY and CDR2 is SVGAGI. CDR3: CASSYREADTQYF. For the CDR3, the DNA is TGTGCCAGCAGTTACAGGGAGGCAGATACGCAGTATTTT.

The chain employs TRBV10-3 and TRBJ1-5, with a weak D call TRBD1 (6 bases). Germline CDR1 reads ENHRY; CDR2 reads SYGVKD. The V end was cut by 3 bases, the J end by 4 bases, with 13 bases between. The CDR3 has 15 residues. This chain's CDR3 is CAISESGHSNQPQHF. In DNA, the CDR3 is TGTGCCATCAGTGAATCGGGACACTCTAATCAGCCCCAGCATTTT.

The chain combines TRBV28 with TRBJ1-4; D uncertain. The V end was cut by 2 bases, the J end by 8 bases, with 6 bases between. CDR1 MDHEN and CDR2 SYDVKM come from the germline V gene. The CDR3 consists of 12 residues. The CDR3 DNA reads as TGTGCCAGCAGTTTAGCGGTGGAAAAACTGTTTTTT. It is translated as CASSLAVEKLFF.

V usage is TRBV10-1 and J usage is TRBJ2-7; 12 nucleotides agree with TRBD2. The CDR3 has 14 residues. Per the germline V gene, CDR1 is WNHNN and CDR2 is SYGVQD (reference sequence). The ends lost 3 bases at V and 5 bases at J; junction bases unmatched: 2. The CDR3 loop reads CASSDRTSGNEQYF. For the CDR3, the DNA is TGCGCCAGCAGTGACCGGACTAGCGGGAACGAGCAGTACTTC.

This rearrangement joins TRBV29-1 to TRBJ2-5, with 9 bases that match TRBD2. With 4 bases clipped from V and 1 base from J, the junction kept 7 bases outside the gene matches. CDR3 length: 15 amino acids. Germline V CDR1 and CDR2: SQVTM, ANQGSEA. The CDR3 loop is CSVVGAGGPQETQYF. CDR3 nucleotides: TGCAGCGTTGTCGGTGCGGGGGGGCCCCAAGAGACCCAGTACTTC.

This sequence joins TRBV9 and TRBJ2-3; 7 bases line up with TRBD2. CDR1 is SGDLS and CDR2 is YYNGEE in the germline V gene. Trimming took 0 bases from V and 3 from J; bases not matched to a gene: 10. The CDR3 loop spans 17 amino acids. The CDR3 loop is CASSVEGISGLTDTQYF. The CDR3 DNA follows: TGTGCCAGCAGCGTAGAAGGTATTAGCGGGTTGACAGATACGCAGTATTTT.

This chain joins TRBV4-3 and TRBJ1-2, with 7 bases matching TRBD1. Looked up from germline, CDR1 is LGHNA and CDR2 is YSLEER. This CDR3 spans 15 amino acids. With 1 base clipped from V and 2 bases from J, the junction kept 4 bases outside the gene matches. The CDR3 nucleotides are TGCGCCAGCAGCCAAGGGGGACAGCAAAACTATGGCTACACCTTC. This codes for CASSQGGQQNYGYTF.

V is TRBV2 and J is TRBJ1-2, with D unresolved. The CDR3 has 14 amino acids. The germline gives CDR1 SNHLY, CDR2 FYNNEI. With 0 bases removed from V and 8 bases from J, the gap between germline ends came to 13 bases. CDR3 DNA: TGTGCCAGCAGTGAAGCGTCGCTTCCTCGGGGCTACACCTTC. It codes for CASSEASLPRGYTF.

V is TRBV5-4 and J is TRBJ2-5; 12 bases line up with TRBD2. The CDR3 length is 14 residues. Per germline, CDR1 SGHNT and CDR2 YYREEE (reference sequence). Trimming took 7 bases from V and 7 from J; bases not matched to a gene: 8. The CDR3 DNA reads TGTGCCAGCCAAACCGGGACTAGCGGGTTGACCCAGTACTTC. Translating gives CASQTGTSGLTQYF.

This clone was picked up a small number of times. V gene TRBV10-3 combines with J gene TRBJ2-5; 10 bases align to TRBD2. The length of the CDR3 is 17 residues. Trimming at V came to 3 bases and at J to 1 base, leaving 8 bases not matched to a gene. The germline V gene encodes CDR1 ENHRY and CDR2 SYGVKD. The CDR3 region is CAISEPSSGGVQETQYF. In DNA form, the CDR3 reads TGTGCCATCAGTGAACCCTCTAGCGGGGGAGTCCAAGAGACCCAGTACTTC.

The V call is TRBV30, the J call TRBJ2-2, with 9 bases aligning to TRBD2. CDR1 is GTSNPN, CDR2 SVGIG, per germline (reference sequence). The CDR3 consists of 15 residues. J lost 0 bases, V lost 2 bases, and 1 base had no gene match. For the CDR3, the DNA is TGTGCCTGGAGTCTAGCGGGAACGAACACCGGGGAGCTGTTTTTT. This encodes CAWSLAGTNTGELFF.

This clone appeared a single time. The chain has TRBV28 and TRBJ1-1; D not certain. Germline CDR1 is MDHEN and CDR2 is SYDVKM. Trimming removed 7 bases from V and 6 bases from J, with 12 bases in between. There are 12 residues in the CDR3. CDR3 sequence (DNA): TGTGCCAGCACCCTAAGTGGGCCTGAAGCTTTCTTT. Protein product: CASTLSGPEAFF.